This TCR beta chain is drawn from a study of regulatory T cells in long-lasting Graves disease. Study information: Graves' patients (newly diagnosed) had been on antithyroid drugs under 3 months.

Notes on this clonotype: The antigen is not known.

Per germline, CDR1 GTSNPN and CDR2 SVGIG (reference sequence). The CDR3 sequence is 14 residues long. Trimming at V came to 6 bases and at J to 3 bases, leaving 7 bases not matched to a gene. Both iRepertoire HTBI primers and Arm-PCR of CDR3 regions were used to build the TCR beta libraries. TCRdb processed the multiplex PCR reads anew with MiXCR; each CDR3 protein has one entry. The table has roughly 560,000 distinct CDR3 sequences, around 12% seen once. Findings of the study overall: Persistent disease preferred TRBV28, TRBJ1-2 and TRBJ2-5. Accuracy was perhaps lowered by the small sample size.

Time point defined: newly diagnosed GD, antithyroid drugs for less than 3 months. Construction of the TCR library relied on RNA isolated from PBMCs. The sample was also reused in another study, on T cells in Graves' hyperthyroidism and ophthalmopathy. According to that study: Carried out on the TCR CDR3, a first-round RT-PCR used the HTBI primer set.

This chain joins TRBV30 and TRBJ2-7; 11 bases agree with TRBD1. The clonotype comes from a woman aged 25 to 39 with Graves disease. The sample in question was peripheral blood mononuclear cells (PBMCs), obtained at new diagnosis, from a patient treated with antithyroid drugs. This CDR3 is CACPRTGGSYEQYF. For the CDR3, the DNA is TGTGCCTGCCCTCGGACAGGGGGCAGCTACGAGCAGTACTTC. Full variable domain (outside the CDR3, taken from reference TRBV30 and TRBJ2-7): SQTIHQWPATLVQPVGSPLSLECTVEGTSNPNLYWYRQAAGRGLQLLFYSVGIGQISSEVPQNLSASRPQDRQFILSSKKLLLSDSGFYLCACPRTGGSYEQYFGPGTRLTVT.